Detailed here is one TCR beta chain. Original methodology: Reference gene primer amplification in the assay estimated nucleated cell counts. Only in-frame clones appear in the TCRdb table, and some are missing; sequencing was by immunoSEQ multiplex PCR. The V and J calls and clone size were taken over from that table, and D and trimming were inferred from the DNA. Here the sample spans some 220,000 clones, about 90% being singletons. The record originates from a study of blood T cell repertoires in COVID-19. Study background: In Cohort 3, a recovered donor had either two negative PCRs, clearance, or symptom resolution. COVID-19 samples from acute and convalescent phases originated in the United States, Italy and Spain.

V lost 1 base to trimming and J lost 8 bases; unmatched junction nucleotides: 7. The CDR3 has 14 amino acids. Germline V CDR1 and CDR2: LNHNV, YYDKDF (reference sequence). Cohorts were determined from participant-reported clinical history. Material for sequencing was PBMCs or T cells enriched from blood (not recorded which). This rearrangement joins TRBV15 to TRBJ1-2; 7 bases line up with TRBD1. The sequence was obtained from a woman aged 50 to 65 in a cohort exposed to, infected with or recovered from COVID-19 (not recorded which). The CDR3 loop is CATSRADRVGGYTF. In DNA, the CDR3 is TGTGCCACCAGCAGAGCCGACAGGGTAGGCGGCTACACCTTC.